The 22 T cell receptor beta chains below were found in one sample sequenced in a study of blood T cell repertoires in COVID-19 (dated by TCRdb to 2018 to 2020). The method was the immunoSEQ multiplex PCR assay. TCRdb's version of the immuneACCESS table is confined to in-frame rearrangements and falls short of the full clone set. An unresolved V gene accounts for under half of the shortfall where checked; the remainder is of unknown origin. This sample is represented by fewer than 250,000 clones; about 80% of them were singletons. Jointly, the top ten make up 2% to 3% of the sample. Material: peripheral blood. These receptors were obtained from a woman between 35 and 50 years old with active or convalescent COVID-19.

J is TRBJ1-2 and V is TRBV6-5; D perhaps matches TRBD1 (6 bases). The length of the CDR3 is 12 residues. Germline V CDR1 and CDR2: MNHEY, SVGAGI. Trimming left V 8 bases short and J 7 bases short, with 14 bases between. The CDR3: CASRESRGGYTF. CDR3 nucleotide sequence: TGTGCCAGCCGGGAATCCAGGGGTGGCTACACCTTC.

This chain uses TRBV4-3 with TRBJ1-1; TRBD1 might be the D (6 bases). CDR1 and CDR2 (germline): LGHNA, YSLEER. Trimming took off 0 bases at V and 6 bases at J, with 11 bases between the two ends. CDR3 length: 14 amino acids. CDR3 sequence: CASSQDHRVPEAFF. The CDR3 DNA follows: TGCGCCAGCAGCCAAGATCACAGGGTACCTGAAGCTTTCTTT.

In this sample, this clone turned up once. The chain uses TRBV5-6 and TRBJ2-7; D gene ambiguous. The germline CDR1 and CDR2 sequences are SGHDT and YYEEEE. Trimming stripped 0 bases from V and 4 bases from J, with 8 bases between. The CDR3 runs to 13 residues. The CDR3, as DNA: TGTGCCAGCAGCTTGGTTACTACATACGAGCAGTACTTC. It translates to CASSLVTTYEQYF.

The chain joins TRBV10-3 to TRBJ2-7, with D possibly matching TRBD2 (7 bases). Trimming cost V 11 bases and J 4 bases, with 15 bases left between them. Germline assignment: CDR1 ENHRY and CDR2 SYGVKD. The CDR3 covers 12 residues. The CDR3 nucleotides are TGTGCCGCTGGGGGGGCGCAATACGAGCAGTACTTC. Its translation is CAAGGAQYEQYF.

The V call is TRBV27, the J call TRBJ2-7, with a weak D call TRBD1 (6 bases). The CDR3 runs 14 residues. In germline, CDR1 is MNHEY, CDR2 SMNVEV (reference sequence). V was pared by 4 bases and J by 3 bases, with 13 bases between. The CDR3 bases are TGTGCCAGCAGTTCAGGGGCCTTGGGCTACGAGCAGTACTTC. It is translated as CASSSGALGYEQYF.

The chain employs TRBV27 and TRBJ2-1, with D hard to call. V lost 4 bases and J 8 bases, leaving 21 bases between the germline ends. This CDR3 is built from 16 residues. Germline assignment: CDR1 MNHEY and CDR2 SMNVEV (reference sequence). This CDR3 is CASSSRIQRIVDEQFF. For the CDR3, the DNA is TGTGCCAGCAGTTCCCGCATTCAGCGTATCGTCGATGAGCAGTTCTTC.

This clone was seen a single time. The V gene is TRBV28, the J gene TRBJ1-2; D gene ambiguous. CDR3 length equals 13 residues. The V gene's germline CDR1 is MDHEN and CDR2 SYDVKM. Between the trimmed V and J ends, which lost 6 bases and 1 base, there was a span of 9 bases. The CDR3 DNA is TGTGCCAGCAGACCCACATATAACTATGGCTACACCTTC. It is translated as CASRPTYNYGYTF.

The chain is built from TRBV15 and TRBJ2-1; tentatively, D is TRBD2 (5 bases). Germline-derived CDR1 and CDR2 are LNHNV and YYDKDF (reference sequence). Trimming took off 3 bases at V and 3 bases at J, with 18 bases between the two ends. The CDR3 consists of 17 residues. The CDR3 nucleotides are TGTGCCACCAGCAGGAAGAGGGAAAGGTGGGGCTACAATGAGCAGTTCTTC. The encoded protein is CATSRKRERWGYNEQFF.

The chain couples TRBV10-3 to TRBJ2-7; 8 bases are a match to TRBD1. The trim removed 7 bases at V and 1 base at J, leaving 6 bases unmatched. Germline V gene data show CDR1 as ENHRY and CDR2 as SYGVKD. This CDR3 has 14 amino acids. In DNA form, the CDR3 reads TGTGCCATCACACCAGGGGGCGCATCCTACGAGCAGTACTTC. It translates to CAITPGGASYEQYF.

A note on this clone: Within the sample, other DNA sequences also encode this same CDR3. V is TRBV2 and J is TRBJ2-7, with D tentatively TRBD1 (6 bases). The germline gives CDR1 SNHLY, CDR2 FYNNEI. V dropped 4 bases and J dropped 2 bases, with 15 bases sitting between them. The CDR3 covers 15 residues. In DNA form, the CDR3 reads TGTGCCAGCAGTGGCGTTGGGCAGGGGCCCTACGAGCAGTACTTC. Translation: CASSGVGQGPYEQYF.

This rearrangement joins TRBV5-8 to TRBJ1-3, with unresolved D. This CDR3 has 13 residues. V was pared by 3 bases and J by 0 bases, with 4 bases between. Germline V gives CDR1 SGHTS, CDR2 YDEGEE. The CDR3 DNA reads TGTGCCAGCAGCTCCCGCTCTGGAAACACCATATATTTT. Its translation is CASSSRSGNTIYF.

This sequence joins TRBV10-3 and TRBJ1-1, with 7 bases lining up with TRBD1. CDR3 length: 14 residues. The ends lost 5 bases at V and 1 base at J; junction bases unmatched: 4. Germline CDR1 is ENHRY and CDR2 is SYGVKD. The CDR3 loop is CAISPRTGNTEAFF. The DNA for the CDR3 is TGTGCCATCAGTCCCAGGACAGGGAACACTGAAGCTTTCTTT.

This chain uses TRBV27 with TRBJ1-5; tentative D call: TRBD1 (6 bases). The CDR3 is 14 residues long. The germline V gene has CDR1 MNHEY and CDR2 SMNVEV (reference sequence). V shed 4 bases and J shed 5 bases, with 12 bases lying between them. CDR3 protein: CASSWIGGDQPQHF. Here the CDR3 DNA reads TGTGCCAGCAGTTGGATAGGGGGAGATCAGCCCCAGCATTTT.

The chain is built from TRBV5-5 and TRBJ2-7; 11 bases line up with TRBD1. Germline CDR1 reads SGHKS; CDR2 reads YYEKEE (reference sequence). The V and J ends lost 4 bases and 2 bases, in that order; junction bases with no gene match: 8. CDR3 length: 16 residues. CDR3 bases: TGTGCCAGCAGCAGGCAGTCGGGACAGGGGGCCTACGAGCAGTACTTC. It yields the protein CASSRQSGQGAYEQYF.

V gene TRBV7-8 combines with J gene TRBJ2-1, with D possibly being TRBD2 (5 bases). CDR1 is SGHVS and CDR2 is FQNEAQ in the germline V gene. The CDR3 loop spans 19 amino acids. V lost 1 base and J 0 bases, leaving 19 bases between the germline ends. The CDR3 loop is CASSLGVIASGSSYNEQFF. Here the CDR3 DNA reads TGTGCCAGCAGCTTAGGAGTTATAGCGTCGGGGAGCTCCTACAATGAGCAGTTCTTC.

V gene TRBV21-1 combines with J gene TRBJ1-2; TRBD1 is taken as the D call from the table, unchecked against the DNA. TRBV21-1 is deemed a pseudogene. This CDR3 contains 11 residues. Here the CDR3 reads CEQGRVYGYTF. The CDR3 coding sequence is TGTGAACAGGGCAGGGTCTATGGCTACACCTTC.

In the case of this clone: Distinct nucleotide sequences in the sample also encode this CDR3. V is TRBV7-2 and J is TRBJ1-2, with 8 nucleotides matching TRBD1. Germline CDR1 reads SGHTA; CDR2 reads FQGNSA. This CDR3 spans 15 amino acids. Trimming cost V 5 bases and J 8 bases; bases outside gene matches: 13. This CDR3 is CASSARGQGAGGYTF. DNA for the CDR3: TGTGCCAGCAGCGCCAGGGGGCAGGGGGCGGGGGGCTACACCTTC.

The chain joins TRBV19 to TRBJ1-5, with D unclear. The CDR3 extends over 14 amino acids. Trimming pared 5 bases from V and 0 bases from J, leaving 8 bases between. CDR1 LNHDA and CDR2 SQIVND come from the germline V gene (reference sequence). The CDR3 DNA reads as TGTGCCAGTAGTGTGGCTTATAGCAATCAGCCCCAGCATTTT. This gives the protein CASSVAYSNQPQHF.

The V call is TRBV5-6, the J call TRBJ2-2; 8 bases agree with TRBD2. The J segment lost 6 bases and the V segment lost 1 base, leaving 8 bases of the junction unmatched. The length of the CDR3 is 16 residues. Looked up from germline, CDR1 is SGHDT and CDR2 is YYEEEE. The CDR3, as DNA: TGTGCCAGCAGCTTGCGGGAGGGCCGGATTCCCGGGGAGCTGTTTTTT. It is translated as CASSLREGRIPGELFF. Full variable domain (rest looked up from reference TRBV5-6 and TRBJ2-2): DAGVTQSPTHLIKTRGQQVTLRCSPKSGHDTVSWYQQALGQGPQFIFQYYEEEERQRGNFPDRFSGHQFPNYSSELNVNALLLGDSALYLCASSLREGRIPGELFFGEGSRLTVL.

The chain has TRBV4-1 and TRBJ2-7; possibly TRBD2 for D (5 bases). CDR1 MGHRA and CDR2 YSYEKL come from the germline V gene. CDR3 length equals 15 residues. The germline V and J ends were trimmed by 2 bases and 3 bases, with 14 bases remaining between them. CDR3 protein: CASSQQWTSLYEQYF. Written as DNA, the CDR3 is TGCGCCAGCAGCCAACAGTGGACTTCTCTCTACGAGCAGTACTTC.

V and J are TRBV12-2 and TRBJ2-5; the DNA was not compared with TRBD2, the D call given in the table. TRBV12-2 is a pseudogene locus. The CDR3 sequence is 19 residues long. For the CDR3, the DNA is TGTGCAAGTCCCCGGAGTCGCCTAGAAGGGGAGACTAGCGAGGAGACCCAGTACTTC. Translating gives CASPRSRLEGETSEETQYF.

The chain recombines TRBV14 with TRBJ2-3, with D possibly TRBD2 on 5 matching bases. This CDR3 is built from 16 residues. V gave up 5 bases and J gave up 3 bases, with 18 bases separating them. Germline CDR1 and CDR2: SGHDN and FVKESK. The chain's CDR3 is CASSKLRGGWTDTQYF. The CDR3 bases are TGTGCCAGCAGCAAGCTACGGGGTGGTTGGACAGATACGCAGTATTTT.